The sequence of this TCR beta chain was determined in a study of T cell repertoires in cytomegalovirus infection. The wider study: CMV infection and matching HLA type were both indicated by public TCR beta signatures.

Remarks on this clonotype: Antigen: not known.

A single record per CDR3 protein comes from TCRdb applying MiXCR to the reads. The table includes roughly 180,000 distinct CDR3 sequences, 25% to 30% detected once. Study outcomes and limitations: HLA-C-restricted CMV clonotypes gave the most frequent clonotype in two of eight donors. The cumulative frequency of public TCR beta families distinguished individuals who carried CMV together with the relevant HLA.

This CDR3 has 15 amino acids. Germline-derived CDR1 and CDR2 are MNHEY and SVGEGT. The V segment lost 2 bases and the J segment 4 bases; nucleotides outside the gene matches: 2. Material for sequencing was PBMCs. The receptor was isolated from a human donor in good health (CMV status not recorded). Some clones in this sample may be carry-over from other donors' samples. The rearrangement links TRBV6-2 or TRBV6-3 to TRBJ2-7, with TRBD2 matching 13 bases. CDR3 sequence (DNA): TGTGCCAGCAGTTACACGACTAGCGGGGGGTACGAGCAGTACTTC. This translates into CASSYTTSGGYEQYF.